This TCR beta chain was observed in a study of post-analysis software for immune sequencing data. Overall study: Progressive-relapsing, secondary progressive and relapsing-remitting multiple sclerosis were among the disease courses included.

This clonotype was observed a handful of times. Antigen specificity is unknown. Study results and caveats: Samples prepared in the same batch strongly co-clustered by F measure. Controls significantly exceeded multiple sclerosis patients in normalized Chao1 diversity. Patients showed TRBV5-6, TRBV5-1 and TRBV20-1 among about five TRBV segments more frequent than in controls.

CDR3 length equals 19 residues. J was trimmed by 6 bases and V by 5 bases; bases with no gene match: 23. Germline V gives CDR1 SGHVS, CDR2 FQNEAQ. Unique molecular identifiers had been added to the TCR beta cDNA libraries. The yield from roughly 1 to 10 million T cells was 500,000 or so cDNA molecules in total. From the PCR reads, TCRdb called clonotypes with MiXCR, one entry per CDR3 protein. The sample consists of more than 500,000 distinct CDR3 sequences, around 34% of them appearing once. This receptor was identified in a girl aged 2-17 years with multiple sclerosis. Sample: blood. The rearrangement joins TRBV7-8 to TRBJ1-2, with TRBD1 matching over 8 bases. The CDR3 bases are TGTGCCAGCAGCCCCGGGTCAAGGACAGGGTTGGGGAGGAGGGATGGCTACACCTTC. This codes for CASSPGSRTGLGRRDGYTF.